This T cell receptor (beta chain) was identified during a study of blood T cell repertoires in COVID-19. Assay: immunoSEQ multiplex PCR; the TCRdb copy retains only in-frame clones and omits some. The table includes some 330,000 clones, 85% to 90% detected once. The germline V gene encodes CDR1 SEHNR and CDR2 FQNEAQ (reference sequence). V lost 2 bases, J lost 0 bases, and 11 bases lay in between. The CDR3 is 16 amino acids. V and J are TRBV7-9 and TRBJ2-1; weak D call: TRBD2 (5 bases). Sequencing used peripheral blood. The source of this sequence is a woman aged 25-40 years with COVID-19, enrolled during active disease. The CDR3 sequence: CASSLIPGVSYNEQFF. The CDR3 DNA sequence: TGTGCCAGCAGCTTAATACCCGGGGTCTCCTACAATGAGCAGTTCTTC.